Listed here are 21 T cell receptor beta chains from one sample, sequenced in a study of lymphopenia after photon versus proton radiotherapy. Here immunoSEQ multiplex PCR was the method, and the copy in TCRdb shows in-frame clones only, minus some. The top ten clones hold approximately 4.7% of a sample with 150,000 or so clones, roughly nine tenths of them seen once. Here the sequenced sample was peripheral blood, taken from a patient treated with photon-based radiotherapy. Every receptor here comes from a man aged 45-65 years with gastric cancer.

In DNA, the CDR3 is TGTGCCAGCACTGGACTAGCGGGAGGTCTAAACACCGGGGAGCTGTTTTTT. It translates to CASTGLAGGLNTGELFF. The V gene is TRBV2, the J gene TRBJ2-2, with 14 bases matching TRBD2. Trimming at V came to 7 bases and at J to 2 bases, leaving 6 bases not matched to a gene. Germline assignment: CDR1 SNHLY and CDR2 FYNNEI. The CDR3 is 17 residues long.

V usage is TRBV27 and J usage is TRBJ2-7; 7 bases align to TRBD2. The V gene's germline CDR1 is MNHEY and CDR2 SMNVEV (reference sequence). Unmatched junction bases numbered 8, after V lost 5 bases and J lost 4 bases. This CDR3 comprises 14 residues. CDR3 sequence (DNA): TGTGCCAGCAGTCCGCTCGGGGGGTTGTACGAGCAGTACTTC. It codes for CASSPLGGLYEQYF.

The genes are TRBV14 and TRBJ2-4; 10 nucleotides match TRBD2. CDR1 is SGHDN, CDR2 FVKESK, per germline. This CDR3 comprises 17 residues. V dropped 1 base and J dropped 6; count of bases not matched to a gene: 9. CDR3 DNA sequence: TGTGCCAGCAGCCAAGGAGGACTAGCGGATGGGAGAAACATTCAGTACTTC. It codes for CASSQGGLADGRNIQYF.

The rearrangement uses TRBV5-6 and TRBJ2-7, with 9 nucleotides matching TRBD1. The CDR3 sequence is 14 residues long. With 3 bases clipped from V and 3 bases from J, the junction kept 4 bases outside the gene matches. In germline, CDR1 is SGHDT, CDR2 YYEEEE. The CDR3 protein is CASSSGTGLYEQYF. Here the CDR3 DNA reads TGTGCCAGCAGCTCCGGGACAGGGCTCTACGAGCAGTACTTC.

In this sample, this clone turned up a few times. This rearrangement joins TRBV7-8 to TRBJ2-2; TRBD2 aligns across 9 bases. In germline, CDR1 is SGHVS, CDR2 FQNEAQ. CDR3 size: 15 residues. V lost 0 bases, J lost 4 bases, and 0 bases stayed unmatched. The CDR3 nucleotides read TGTGCCAGCAGCTTAGCGACTAGCGGCACCGGGGAGCTGTTTTTT. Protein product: CASSLATSGTGELFF.

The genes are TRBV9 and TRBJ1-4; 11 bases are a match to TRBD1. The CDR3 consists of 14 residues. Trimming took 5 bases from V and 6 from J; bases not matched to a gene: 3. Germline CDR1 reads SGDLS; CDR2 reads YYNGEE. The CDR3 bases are TGTGCCAGCAGACCGGGACAGGGGGATGAAAAACTGTTTTTT. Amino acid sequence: CASRPGQGDEKLFF.

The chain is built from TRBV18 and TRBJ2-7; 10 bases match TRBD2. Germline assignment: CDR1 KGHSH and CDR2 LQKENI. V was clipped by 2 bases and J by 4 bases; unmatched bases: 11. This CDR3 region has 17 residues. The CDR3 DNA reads TGTGCCAGCTCACCAGTAGGGGTTAGCGGGAGGACGTACGAGCAGTACTTC. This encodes CASSPVGVSGRTYEQYF. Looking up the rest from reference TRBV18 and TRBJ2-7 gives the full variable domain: NAGVMQNPRHLVRRRGQEARLRCSPMKGHSHVYWYRQLPEEGLKFMVYLQKENIIDESGMPKERFSAEFPKEGPSILRIQQVVRGDSAAYFCASSPVGVSGRTYEQYFGPGTRLTVT.

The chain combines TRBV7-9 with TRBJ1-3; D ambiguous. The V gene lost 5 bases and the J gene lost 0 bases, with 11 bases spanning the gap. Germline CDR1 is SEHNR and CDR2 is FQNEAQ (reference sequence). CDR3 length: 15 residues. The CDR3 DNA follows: TGTGCCAGCAGCGCCCCTATCTTCTCTGGAAACACCATATATTTT. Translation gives CASSAPIFSGNTIYF.

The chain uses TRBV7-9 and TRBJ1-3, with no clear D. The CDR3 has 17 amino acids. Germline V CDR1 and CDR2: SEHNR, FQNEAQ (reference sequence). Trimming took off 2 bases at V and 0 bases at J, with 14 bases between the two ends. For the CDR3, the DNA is TGTGCCAGCAGCTTATTTTCAGGCGGGAGCTCTGGAAACACCATATATTTT. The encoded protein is CASSLFSGGSSGNTIYF.

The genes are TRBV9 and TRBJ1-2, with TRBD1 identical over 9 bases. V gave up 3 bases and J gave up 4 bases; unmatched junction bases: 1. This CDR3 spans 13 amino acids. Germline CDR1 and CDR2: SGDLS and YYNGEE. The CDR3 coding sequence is TGTGCCAGCAGCGGGGGACAGGGCTATGGCTACACCTTC. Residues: CASSGGQGYGYTF.

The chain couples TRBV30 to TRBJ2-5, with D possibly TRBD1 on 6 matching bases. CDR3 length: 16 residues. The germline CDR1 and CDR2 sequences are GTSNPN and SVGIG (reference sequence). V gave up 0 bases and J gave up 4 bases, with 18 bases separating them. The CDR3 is CAWSVQGQRAGETQYF. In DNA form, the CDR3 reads TGTGCCTGGAGTGTACAGGGCCAACGAGCAGGAGAGACCCAGTACTTC.

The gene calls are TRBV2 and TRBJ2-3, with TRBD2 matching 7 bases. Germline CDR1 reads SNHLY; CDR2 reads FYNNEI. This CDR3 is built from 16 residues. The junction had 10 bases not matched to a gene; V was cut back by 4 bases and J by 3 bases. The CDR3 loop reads CASSARLAGLTDTQYF. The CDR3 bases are TGTGCCAGCAGTGCCCGATTAGCGGGTTTGACAGATACGCAGTATTTT. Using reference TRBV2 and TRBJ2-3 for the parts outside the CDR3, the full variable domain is EPEVTQTPSHQVTQMGQEVILRCVPISNHLYFYWYRQILGQKVEFLVSFYNNEISEKSEIFDDQFSVERPDGSNFTLKIRSTKLEDSAMYFCASSARLAGLTDTQYFGPGTRLTVL.

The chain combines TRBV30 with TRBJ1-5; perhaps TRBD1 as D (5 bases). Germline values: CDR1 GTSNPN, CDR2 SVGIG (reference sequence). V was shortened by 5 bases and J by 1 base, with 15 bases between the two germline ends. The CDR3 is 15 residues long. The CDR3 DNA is TGTGCCTGGGGGGAGGGGATCACCAGCAATCAGCCCCAGCATTTT. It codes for CAWGEGITSNQPQHF.

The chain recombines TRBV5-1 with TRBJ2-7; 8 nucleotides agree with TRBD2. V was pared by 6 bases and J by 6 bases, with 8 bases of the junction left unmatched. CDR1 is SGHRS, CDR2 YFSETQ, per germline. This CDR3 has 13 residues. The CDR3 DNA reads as TGCGCCAGCACTTTAGCGGGACGAAGCGAGCAGTACTTC. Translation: CASTLAGRSEQYF.

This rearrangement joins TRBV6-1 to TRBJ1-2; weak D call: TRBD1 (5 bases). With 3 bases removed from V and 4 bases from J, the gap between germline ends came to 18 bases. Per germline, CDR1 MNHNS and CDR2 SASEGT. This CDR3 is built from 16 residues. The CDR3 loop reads CASSDGDEPRGYGYTF. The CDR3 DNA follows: TGTGCCAGCAGTGATGGGGATGAGCCTAGGGGCTATGGCTACACCTTC.

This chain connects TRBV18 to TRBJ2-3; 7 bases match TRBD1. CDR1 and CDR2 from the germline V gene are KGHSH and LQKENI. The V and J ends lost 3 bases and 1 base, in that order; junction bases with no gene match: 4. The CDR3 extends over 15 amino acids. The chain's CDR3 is CASSPPGQRTDTQYF. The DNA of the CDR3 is TGTGCCAGCTCACCTCCGGGACAGCGCACAGATACGCAGTATTTT.

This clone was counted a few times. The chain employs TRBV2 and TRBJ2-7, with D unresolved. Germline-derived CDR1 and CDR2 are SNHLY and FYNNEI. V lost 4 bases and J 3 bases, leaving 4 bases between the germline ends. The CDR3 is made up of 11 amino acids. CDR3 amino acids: CASSVSYEQYF. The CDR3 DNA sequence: TGTGCCAGCAGTGTGAGCTACGAGCAGTACTTC.

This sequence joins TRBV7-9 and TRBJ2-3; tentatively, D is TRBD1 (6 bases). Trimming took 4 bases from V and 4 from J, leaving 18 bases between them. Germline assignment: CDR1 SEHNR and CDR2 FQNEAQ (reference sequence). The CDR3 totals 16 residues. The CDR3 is CASSSPPGAGSDTQYF. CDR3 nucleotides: TGTGCCAGCAGCTCCCCCCCAGGGGCAGGGTCAGATACGCAGTATTTT.

The CDR3 sequence is CASSLGAGAHYEQYF. CDR3 nucleotides: TGTGCCAGCAGCTTAGGGGCAGGGGCTCACTACGAGCAGTACTTC. This chain links TRBV7-9 with TRBJ2-7; D is possibly TRBD1 (6 bases). Germline V gives CDR1 SEHNR, CDR2 FQNEAQ (reference sequence). V lost 1 base and J lost 3, with 13 bases in between. This CDR3 has 15 residues.

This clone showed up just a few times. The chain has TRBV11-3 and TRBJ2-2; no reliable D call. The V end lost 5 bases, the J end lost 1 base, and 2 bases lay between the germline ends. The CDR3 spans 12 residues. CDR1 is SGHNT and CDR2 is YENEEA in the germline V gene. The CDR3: CASSQNTGELFF. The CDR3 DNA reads TGTGCCAGCAGCCAGAACACCGGGGAGCTGTTTTTT. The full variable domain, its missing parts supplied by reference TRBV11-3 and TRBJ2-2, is EAGVVQSPRYKIIEKKQPVAFWCNPISGHNTLYWYLQNLGQGPELLIRYENEEAVDDSQLPKDRFSAERLKGVDSTLKIQPAELGDSAVYLCASSQNTGELFFGEGSRLTVL.

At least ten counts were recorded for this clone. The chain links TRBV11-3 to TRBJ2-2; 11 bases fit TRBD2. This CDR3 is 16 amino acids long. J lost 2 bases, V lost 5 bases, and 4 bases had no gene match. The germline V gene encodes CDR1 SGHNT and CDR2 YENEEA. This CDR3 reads CASSTSGSANTGELFF. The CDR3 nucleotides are TGTGCCAGCAGCACTAGCGGGAGTGCCAACACCGGGGAGCTGTTTTTT.